The 24 T cell receptor beta chains below come from one sample, sequenced in a study of cytomegalovirus exposure and HLA in healthy donors. PCR employed 60 Vbeta and 13 Jbeta primers. Sequencing used immunoSEQ multiplex PCR; TCRdb keeps in-frame clones, though not all of them. The sample shows roughly 71,000 clones, less than 65% of them seen only once. Sequencing was performed on PBMCs. The receptor set was obtained from a man aged 30 to 39 in good health and CMV-seronegative.

The V and J genes are TRBV19 and TRBJ2-2; no definite D call. Germline V gene lookup returns CDR1 LNHDA and CDR2 SQIVND (reference sequence). The ends were cut back, 3 bases at V and 3 bases at J, with 2 bases in the middle. The CDR3 sequence is 12 residues long. DNA for the CDR3: TGTGCCAGTAGTATCTACACCGGGGAGCTGTTTTTT. This sequence encodes CASSIYTGELFF.

The V and J genes are TRBV29-1 and TRBJ2-5; TRBD1 matches at 7 bases. The CDR3 has 13 amino acids. Germline CDR1 and CDR2: SQVTM and ANQGSEA. After removal of 5 bases from V and 3 bases from J, the junction contained 6 bases not matched to a gene. CDR3 loop: CSVLSDREETQYF. The DNA of the CDR3 is TGCAGCGTTCTATCCGACAGGGAAGAGACCCAGTACTTC.

This clone was seen a few times. V usage is TRBV5-8 and J usage is TRBJ2-7; a possible D gene is TRBD1 (6 bases). The germline V gene encodes CDR1 SGHTS and CDR2 YDEGEE. V gave up 5 bases and J gave up 5 bases, with 14 bases separating them. The CDR3 runs 13 residues. This chain's CDR3 is CASSSRNRDEQYF. In DNA form, the CDR3 reads TGTGCCAGCAGTTCGCGCAACAGGGACGAGCAGTACTTC.

V and J are TRBV6-5 and TRBJ2-1; the match to TRBD1 covers 9 bases. Germline V CDR1 and CDR2: MNHEY, SVGAGI. Losses at the gene ends were 0 bases for V and 6 bases for J; bases not matched to a gene: 3. The length of the CDR3 is 15 residues. The CDR3 is CASSYSTGGSNEQFF. The CDR3 nucleotides read TGTGCCAGCAGTTACTCGACAGGGGGAAGCAATGAGCAGTTCTTC.

A few counts support this clone. The rearrangement links TRBV30 to TRBJ2-7; 9 positions agree with TRBD1. Germline V gives CDR1 GTSNPN, CDR2 SVGIG (reference sequence). This CDR3 is built from 14 residues. The trim removed 5 bases at V and 4 bases at J, leaving 9 bases unmatched. This CDR3 is CAWDGTGRPYEQYF. In DNA form, the CDR3 reads TGTGCCTGGGACGGGACAGGGAGACCGTACGAGCAGTACTTC.

The J gene is TRBJ2-5, the V gene TRBV7-9; D is perhaps TRBD2 (6 bases). The CDR3 loop spans 13 amino acids. Germline V gives CDR1 SEHNR, CDR2 FQNEAQ (reference sequence). V dropped 5 bases and J dropped 3 bases, with 10 bases sitting between them. Here the CDR3 DNA reads TGTGCCAGCAGCCTGTGGGGGGAAGAGACCCAGTACTTC. This gives the protein CASSLWGEETQYF.

The chain combines TRBV7-2 with TRBJ1-5, with D possibly TRBD1 on 6 matching bases. CDR1 and CDR2 from the germline V gene are SGHTA and FQGNSA. This CDR3 region has 17 residues. V lost 2 bases to trimming and J lost 2 bases, with 16 bases between them. The CDR3 protein is CASSLRAWGTRNQPQHF. The CDR3 DNA follows: TGTGCCAGCAGCTTAAGGGCCTGGGGGACACGCAATCAGCCCCAGCATTTT.

The V and J genes are TRBV11-2 and TRBJ2-1, with TRBD2 matching 9 bases. The CDR3 consists of 15 residues. Germline loops: CDR1 SGHAT, CDR2 FQNNGV. The ends lost 4 bases at V and 3 bases at J; junction bases unmatched: 4. CDR3 DNA sequence: TGTGCCAGCAGCTCTCTAGCGGGGAACTACAATGAGCAGTTCTTC. Protein: CASSSLAGNYNEQFF.

This clone appeared a few times. The rearrangement uses TRBV15 and TRBJ1-1; D remains ambiguous. Germline CDR1 and CDR2: LNHNV and YYDKDF (reference sequence). The CDR3 runs to 13 residues. V was cut by 8 bases and J by 0 bases, with 10 bases left in between. Written as DNA, the CDR3 is TGTGCCACCGAGCATCGTTTGAACACTGAAGCTTTCTTT. Translating gives CATEHRLNTEAFF.

The chain joins TRBV6-1 to TRBJ1-2, with D perhaps TRBD1 (5 bases). This CDR3 is built from 13 residues. The V and J ends lost 2 bases and 8 bases respectively, with 12 bases between them. Per germline, CDR1 MNHNS and CDR2 SASEGT. This CDR3 is CASSESGRVGYTF. For the CDR3, the DNA is TGTGCCAGCAGTGAAAGTGGCAGGGTCGGCTACACCTTC.

This chain links TRBV4-2 with TRBJ2-5, with D possibly matching TRBD2 (6 bases). The J call could be wrong; TRBJ2-7 is a better fit for the DNA end. This CDR3 contains 15 residues. In germline, CDR1 is LGHNA, CDR2 YNFKEQ. The CDR3 protein is CASSQEIETSYEQYF. The CDR3 DNA reads TGTGCCAGCAGCCAAGAGATAGAGACTAGCTACGAGCAGTACTTC.

The chain couples TRBV9 to TRBJ2-6; D is perhaps TRBD1 (5 bases). The germline gives CDR1 SGDLS, CDR2 YYNGEE. The germline V and J ends were trimmed by 5 bases and 3 bases, with 9 bases remaining between them. This CDR3 is built from 14 residues. The CDR3 DNA sequence: TGTGCCAGCAGTTGGGGCGTTGGGGCCAACGTCCTGACTTTC. This translates into CASSWGVGANVLTF.

In DNA form, the CDR3 reads TGTGCCAGCAGCCCCACTAGCGGGGGGCTCGAGCAGTACTTC. It specifies CASSPTSGGLEQYF. The V call is TRBV5-6, the J call TRBJ2-7; TRBD2 matches at 12 bases. CDR1 and CDR2 (germline): SGHDT, YYEEEE. The CDR3 has 14 residues. The V gene end was trimmed by 4 bases and the J gene end by 6 bases; junction bases not matched to a gene: 5.

This chain links TRBV6-4 with TRBJ2-5, with 7 bases that match TRBD1. The CDR3 runs to 16 residues. Germline V gene lookup returns CDR1 MRHNA and CDR2 SNTAGT. V lost 3 bases and J lost 2; bases outside the gene matches: 9. In nucleotides, the CDR3 is TGTGCCAGCAGTGAGCTTGACAGGGAAAGTCAAGAGACCCAGTACTTC. The encoded protein is CASSELDRESQETQYF.

The rearrangement uses TRBV28 and TRBJ2-5; possible D gene TRBD2, 6 bases. The CDR3 is made up of 14 amino acids. Trimming left V 6 bases short and J 5 bases short, with 16 bases between. CDR1 MDHEN and CDR2 SYDVKM come from the germline V gene. CDR3 in amino acids: CASSVAAGQETQYF. The CDR3 DNA follows: TGTGCCAGCAGCGTAGCGGCGGGCCAGGAGACCCAGTACTTC.

V gene TRBV7-2 combines with J gene TRBJ1-2; tentative D call: TRBD1 (5 bases). The V end was cut by 5 bases, the J end by 4 bases, with 11 bases between. The germline V gene has CDR1 SGHTA and CDR2 FQGNSA. CDR3 length: 13 amino acids. CDR3 nucleotide sequence: TGTGCCAGCAGCCGCGACAGTTCCTATGGCTACACCTTC. Its protein product is CASSRDSSYGYTF.

The chain has TRBV7-8 and TRBJ2-2, with 7 bases aligning to TRBD1. CDR1 is SGHVS and CDR2 is FQNEAQ in the germline V gene. The V gene end was trimmed by 1 base and the J gene end by 2 bases; junction bases not matched to a gene: 4. The CDR3 totals 16 residues. The CDR3 DNA sequence: TGTGCCAGCAGCTTAGTGACAGGGAGAAACACCGGGGAGCTGTTTTTT. Amino acid sequence: CASSLVTGRNTGELFF.

The V call is TRBV4-1, the J call TRBJ1-2, with a possible D match to TRBD1 (5 bases). V lost 1 base, J lost 8 bases, and 14 bases lay in between. The germline CDR1 and CDR2 sequences are MGHRA and YSYEKL. The CDR3 extends over 14 amino acids. CDR3 bases: TGCGCCAGCAGCCAAGCAGGGCGGATGGGGGGCTACACCTTC. It translates to CASSQAGRMGGYTF.

The chain links TRBV11-2 to TRBJ1-5; possibly TRBD1 for D (6 bases). The germline CDR1 and CDR2 sequences are SGHAT and FQNNGV. V dropped 7 bases and J dropped 4 bases, with 17 bases sitting between them. The CDR3 covers 15 residues. The CDR3: CASNAGADWNQPQHF. CDR3 DNA: TGTGCCAGCAACGCGGGGGCAGATTGGAATCAGCCCCAGCATTTT.

This clone appeared a few times. The chain's CDR3 is CSVSRGTNQPQHF. CDR3 DNA sequence: TGCAGCGTTTCGCGGGGGACCAATCAGCCCCAGCATTTT. This chain joins TRBV29-1 and TRBJ1-5; D might be TRBD1 (5 bases). The CDR3 runs 13 residues. Germline CDR1 and CDR2: SQVTM and ANQGSEA. Trimming shortened V by 5 bases and J by 3 bases, and 11 bases separated the two germline ends.

The V and J genes are TRBV5-4 and TRBJ2-3; TRBD1 agrees at 10 bases. The CDR3 consists of 15 residues. V shed 4 bases and J 3 bases; nucleotides not matched to a gene: 5. Germline-derived CDR1 and CDR2 are SGHNT and YYREEE (reference sequence). The CDR3 spells CASSLPGQGTDTQYF. CDR3 DNA sequence: TGTGCCAGCAGCCTGCCGGGACAGGGGACAGATACGCAGTATTTT.

The chain links TRBV5-1 to TRBJ2-7; the match to TRBD1 covers 11 bases. Unmatched junction bases numbered 2, after V lost 0 bases and J lost 3 bases. The germline V gene encodes CDR1 SGHRS and CDR2 YFSETQ. The CDR3 has 15 amino acids. CDR3 sequence (DNA): TGCGCCAGCAGCTTGGGGACAGGGGGCGACTACGAGCAGTACTTC. Translated: CASSLGTGGDYEQYF.

The chain recombines TRBV6-4 with TRBJ1-2; D is perhaps TRBD1 (6 bases). Trimming removed 0 bases at V and 9 bases at J, with 14 bases between. The CDR3 runs to 14 residues. Germline CDR1 MRHNA, CDR2 SNTAGT. The chain's CDR3 is CASSDSGTPGSYTF. In DNA form, the CDR3 reads TGTGCCAGCAGTGACTCGGGGACACCCGGGAGCTACACCTTC.

V and J are TRBV5-1 and TRBJ2-7; the match to TRBD1 covers 10 bases. Germline V CDR1 and CDR2: SGHRS, YFSETQ. The CDR3 length is 14 residues. Trimming removed 4 bases from V and 6 bases from J; junction bases left unmatched: 7. The CDR3 protein is CASSLGQGGGEQYF. CDR3 nucleotide sequence: TGCGCCAGCAGCCTAGGACAGGGGGGTGGCGAGCAGTACTTC.